Listed below are T cell receptor beta chains from one sample, sequenced in a study of blood T cell repertoires in COVID-19. The protocol was immunoSEQ multiplex PCR, while the TCRdb copy is restricted to in-frame clones and leaves out a portion. The data show just under 150,000 clones, roughly 85% seen once. Sequenced sample: peripheral blood. These receptors came from a human donor with acute or convalescent COVID-19. The donor label of this sample is uncertain. Both conserved end residues are part of each CDR3. D genes are given only for firm matches. Clone size, where shown, is once, few, many, or a class for clones that have expanded.

DNA | CDR3 | D | J | V | size
TGTGCCAGTACTAACACAGGGCCTTACTATGGCTACACCTTC | CASTNTGPYYGYTF | . | TRBJ1-2 | TRBV19 | .
TGCGCCAGCAGCCAAGATCTGCGGGAACCCAACTTT | CASSQDLREPNF | . | TRBJ1-1 | TRBV4-3 | .
TGTGCCAGTAGTTCACAGGGTGGGGACCTGGGCCAGTACTTC | CASSSQGGDLGQYF | . | TRBJ2-5 | TRBV19 | .
TGTGCCAGCAGCTACAGCTACTCCTCTGGAAACACCATATATTTT | CASSYSYSSGNTIYF | . | TRBJ1-3 | TRBV7-6 | .
TGTGCGACCGTCCGGGACAGGGGAAGAGGTGGAAACACTGAAGCTTTCTTT | CATVRDRGRGGNTEAFF | TRBD1 | TRBJ1-1 | TRBV30 | .
TGTGCCAGCAGTCCCCGCGGAGGGCGGCGAAACATTCAGTACTTC | CASSPRGGRRNIQYF | . | TRBJ2-4 | TRBV27 | .
TGTGCCAGCAGTTTTGGGGAGCAAGAGACCCAGTACTTC | CASSFGEQETQYF | . | TRBJ2-5 | TRBV12-3/TRBV12-4 | few
TGTGCCAGCAGTTTTCGGGATAGCAATCAGCCCCAGCATTTT | CASSFRDSNQPQHF | . | TRBJ1-5 | TRBV27 | .
TGTGCCACGACTAGCGGAGCTGTGGAGACCCAGTACTTC | CATTSGAVETQYF | TRBD2 | TRBJ2-5 | TRBV10-3 | .
TGTGCCAGCAGCTTAATGAGGGTCGACGAGCAGTACTTC | CASSLMRVDEQYF | . | TRBJ2-7 | TRBV7-9 | .
TGTGCCAGCACGGGGGTCGGGCAGCCCCAGCATTTT | CASTGVGQPQHF | . | TRBJ1-5 | TRBV2 | .
TGCGCCAGCAGCCAAGTTCGACTAGCGGGAGTTTTGTACAATGAGCAGTTCTTC | CASSQVRLAGVLYNEQFF | TRBD2 | TRBJ2-1 | TRBV4-1 | .
TGTGCCAGCAGTGAAAACCCGGGGGGGGCTGGGGAGCAGTACTTC | CASSENPGGAGEQYF | TRBD2 | TRBJ2-7 | TRBV2 | .
TGCGCCAGCAGCTTGGCGGGAAACCCCTACGAGCAGTACTTC | CASSLAGNPYEQYF | . | TRBJ2-7 | TRBV5-1 | .
TGTGCCAGCAGCGCTCTAGGGAACACTGAAGCTTTCTTT | CASSALGNTEAFF | . | TRBJ1-1 | TRBV9 | .
TGTGCCAGCAGGACTACAGGGGCCGAGACCCAGTACTTC | CASRTTGAETQYF | TRBD1 | TRBJ2-5 | TRBV27 | .
TGTGCCAGCAGCCAAAAAGTGGACAGTGCGATTTATAATTCACCCCTCCACTTT | CASSQKVDSAIYNSPLHF | . | TRBJ1-6 | TRBV3-1/TRBV3-2 | once
TGTGCCATCAGTGAGCTTACACAGGGCCCGAACACTGAAGCTTTCTTT | CAISELTQGPNTEAFF | . | TRBJ1-1 | TRBV10-3 | .
TGCGCCAGCAGCCAAGATAGGGGTATGAACACTGAAGCTTTCTTT | CASSQDRGMNTEAFF | . | TRBJ1-1 | TRBV4-3 | .
TGTGCCAGCCACCGTACTAGCGGGAAGTCCTACAATGAGCAGTTCTTC | CASHRTSGKSYNEQFF | TRBD2 | TRBJ2-1 | TRBV14 | .
TGTGCCAGCAGCCCGGGGGTGGGACAGGGAAACATTCAGTACTTC | CASSPGVGQGNIQYF | TRBD1 | TRBJ2-4 | TRBV7-2 | .
TGTGCCAGCACCGCGGGGGAGGAGGAATCACCCCTCCACTTT | CASTAGEEESPLHF | . | TRBJ1-6 | TRBV28 | .
TGTGCCAGCAGTTACCTTGCCGGGACAGCCTATGGCTACACCTTC | CASSYLAGTAYGYTF | TRBD1 | TRBJ1-2 | TRBV6-5 | .
TGTGCCAGCAGCGGGACAGAACACTATGGCTACACCTTC | CASSGTEHYGYTF | TRBD1 | TRBJ1-2 | TRBV5-4 | .
TGTGCCAGTAGTCCTCAACAGGGAAGGCCTGGAACTAATGAAAAACTGTTTTTT | CASSPQQGRPGTNEKLFF | . | TRBJ1-4 | TRBV19 | .
TGTGCCAGCAGCTGGCGGCCGGGGGGCGGAGAGACCCAGTACTTC | CASSWRPGGGETQYF | . | TRBJ2-5 | TRBV7-6 | .
TGCGCCAGCAGCCCTGGGCAGGGGCCTGGTGGAAACACCATATATTTT | CASSPGQGPGGNTIYF | . | TRBJ1-3 | TRBV5-1 | few
TGTGCCAGCAGCCGGGATTTAGGAAACACCATATATTTT | CASSRDLGNTIYF | . | TRBJ1-3 | TRBV5-8 | .
TGTGCCAGCAGCTCAATTGGGACAGGACGACTAATCAATCAGCCCCAGCATTTT | CASSSIGTGRLINQPQHF | TRBD1 | TRBJ1-5 | TRBV7-8 | once
TGTGCCAGCAGCCGAGCCCCGGGACAGGGGAAGCAAGAGACCCAGTACTTC | CASSRAPGQGKQETQYF | TRBD1 | TRBJ2-5 | TRBV7-9 | .
TGTGCCAGCAGCCAGTTTGGGACTAGCGGGAGCCGCGCAGATACGCAGTATTTT | CASSQFGTSGSRADTQYF | TRBD2 | TRBJ2-3 | TRBV3-1/TRBV3-2 | .
TGTGCCAGTAGTGGGACAGGGGGTCTTCAGCCCCAGCATTTT | CASSGTGGLQPQHF | TRBD1 | TRBJ1-5 | TRBV19 | .
TGCAGCGTTGGGACTAGCGGGGTTGAGACCCAGTACTTC | CSVGTSGVETQYF | TRBD2 | TRBJ2-5 | TRBV29-1 | .
TGTGCCAGTACAGGGAAGGGTAATGAAAAACTGTTTTTT | CASTGKGNEKLFF | . | TRBJ1-4 | TRBV3-1/TRBV3-2 | .
TGTGCCAGCAGTTCCTGGACTAGCGGGGGGGGTTCAGATACGCAGTATTTT | CASSSWTSGGGSDTQYF | TRBD2 | TRBJ2-3 | TRBV27 | .
TGTGCCAGCAGTTCCCTGGACAGGAGCAATCAGCCCCAGCATTTT | CASSSLDRSNQPQHF | TRBD1 | TRBJ1-5 | TRBV6-6 | .
TGTGCCAGCAGCTTCCCAGAGGCGGGAAACACCATATATTTT | CASSFPEAGNTIYF | . | TRBJ1-3 | TRBV5-6 | few
TGTGCCAGCAGCCCGGGGGGGCAGTGGGGCTACACCTTC | CASSPGGQWGYTF | . | TRBJ1-2 | TRBV7-3 | .
TGTGCCAGCGCTCCGAGGGGGGGCAGGGGGCCCCAGAACACTGAAGCTTTCTTT | CASAPRGGRGPQNTEAFF | TRBD1 | TRBJ1-1 | TRBV9 | .
TGTGCCAGCAGCTTAGATTCCGGGGAGCATGAGCAGTTCTTC | CASSLDSGEHEQFF | . | TRBJ2-1 | TRBV11-2 | .
TGCAGCGTTGTGCCCGACAGGGGAGGCTGGGGCTACACCTTC | CSVVPDRGGWGYTF | TRBD1 | TRBJ1-2 | TRBV29-1 | .
TGTGCCACCAGTGATCCCGGGACAGGGGACTATGGCTACACCTTC | CATSDPGTGDYGYTF | TRBD1 | TRBJ1-2 | TRBV24-1 | .
TGTGCCAGCTCGTCGACAGCACAAGAGACCCAGTACTTC | CASSSTAQETQYF | . | TRBJ2-5 | TRBV18 | .
TGTGCCAGCTCACGGGCTGCGGGGGGAGGAGATGGCTACACCTTC | CASSRAAGGGDGYTF | . | TRBJ1-2 | TRBV18 | .
TGTGCCAGTAGTACCCCGGGCAGTCGGGAGCGTGGCTACACCTTC | CASSTPGSRERGYTF | . | TRBJ1-2 | TRBV19 | .
TGTGCCAGCAGCCACAGGGAGGGGGGCTACACCTTC | CASSHREGGYTF | . | TRBJ1-2 | TRBV7-8 | .
TGCGCCAGCAGCTTATCCGGGACAGGAAATCGGCCCCAGCATTTT | CASSLSGTGNRPQHF | TRBD1 | TRBJ1-5 | TRBV5-1 | .
TGCGCCAGCAGCCAAGGTCGGAGGGTTAGGGATTCACCCCTCCACTTT | CASSQGRRVRDSPLHF | . | TRBJ1-6 | TRBV4-3 | once